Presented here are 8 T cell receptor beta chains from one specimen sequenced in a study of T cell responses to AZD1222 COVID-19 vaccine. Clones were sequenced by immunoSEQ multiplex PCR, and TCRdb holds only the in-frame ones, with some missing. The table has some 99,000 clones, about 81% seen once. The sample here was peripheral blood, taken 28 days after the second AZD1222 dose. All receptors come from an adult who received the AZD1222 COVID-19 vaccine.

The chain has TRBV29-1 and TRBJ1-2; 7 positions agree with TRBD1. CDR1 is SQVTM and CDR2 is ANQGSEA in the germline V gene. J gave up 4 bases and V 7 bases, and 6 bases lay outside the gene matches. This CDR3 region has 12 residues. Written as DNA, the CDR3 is TGCAGCGCGGGGACAGACCTCTATGGCTACACCTTC. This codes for CSAGTDLYGYTF.

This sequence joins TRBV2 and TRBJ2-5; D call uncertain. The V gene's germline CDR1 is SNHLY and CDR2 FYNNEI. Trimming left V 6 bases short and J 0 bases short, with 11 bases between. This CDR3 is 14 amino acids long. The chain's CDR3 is CASSEQQYQETQYF. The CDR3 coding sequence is TGTGCCAGCAGCGAACAGCAGTACCAAGAGACCCAGTACTTC.

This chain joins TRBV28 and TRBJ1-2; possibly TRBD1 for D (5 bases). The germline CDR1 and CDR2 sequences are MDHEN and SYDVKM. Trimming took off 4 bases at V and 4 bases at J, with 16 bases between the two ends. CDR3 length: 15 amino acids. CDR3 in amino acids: CASSWARDSPYGYTF. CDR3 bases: TGTGCCAGCAGTTGGGCCCGAGACAGCCCCTATGGCTACACCTTC.

CDR3 nucleotide sequence: TGTGCCAGCACAGATAGGGGGGCCTACGAGCAGTACTTC. As protein: CASTDRGAYEQYF. The V and J genes are TRBV11-2 and TRBJ2-7, with D possibly being TRBD1 or TRBD2 (6 bases each). Germline V gene data show CDR1 as SGHAT and CDR2 as FQNNGV. V lost 7 bases and J 2 bases, leaving 12 bases between the germline ends. The CDR3 covers 13 residues.

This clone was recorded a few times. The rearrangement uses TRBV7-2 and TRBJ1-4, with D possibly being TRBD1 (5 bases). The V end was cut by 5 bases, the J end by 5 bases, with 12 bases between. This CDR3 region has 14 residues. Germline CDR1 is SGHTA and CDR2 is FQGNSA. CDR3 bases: TGTGCCAGCAGCCGGACGGCAGGGAATGAAAAACTGTTTTTT. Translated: CASSRTAGNEKLFF. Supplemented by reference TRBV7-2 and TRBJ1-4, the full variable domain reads GAGVSQSPSNKVTEKGKDVELRCDPISGHTALYWYRQSLGQGLEFLIYFQGNSAPDKSGLPSDRFSAERTGGSVSTLTIQRTQQEDSAVYLCASSRTAGNEKLFFGSGTQLSVL.

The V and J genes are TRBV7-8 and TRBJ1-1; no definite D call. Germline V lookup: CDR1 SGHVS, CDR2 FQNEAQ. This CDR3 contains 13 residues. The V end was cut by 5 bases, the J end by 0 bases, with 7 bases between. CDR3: CASSRQLNTEAFF. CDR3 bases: TGTGCCAGCAGCCGCCAGTTGAACACTGAAGCTTTCTTT. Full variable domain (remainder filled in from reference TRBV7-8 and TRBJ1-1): GAGVSQSPRYKVAKRGQDVALRCDPISGHVSLFWYQQALGQGPEFLTYFQNEAQLDKSGLPSDRFFAERPEGSVSTLKIQRTQQEDSAVYLCASSRQLNTEAFFGQGTRLTVV.

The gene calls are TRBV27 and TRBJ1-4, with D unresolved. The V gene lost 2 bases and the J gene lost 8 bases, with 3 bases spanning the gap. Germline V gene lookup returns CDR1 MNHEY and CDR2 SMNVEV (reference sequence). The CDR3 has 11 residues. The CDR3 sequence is CASSLVEKLFF. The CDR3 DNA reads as TGTGCCAGCAGTTTAGTCGAAAAACTGTTTTTT.

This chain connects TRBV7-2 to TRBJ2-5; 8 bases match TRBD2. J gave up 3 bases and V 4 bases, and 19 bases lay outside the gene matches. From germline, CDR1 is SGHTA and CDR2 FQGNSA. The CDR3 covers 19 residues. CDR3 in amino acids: CASSSLFGSGDPFKETQYF. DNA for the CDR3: TGTGCCAGCAGCTCCCTTTTTGGTAGCGGGGACCCGTTCAAAGAGACCCAGTACTTC.